The 24 T cell receptor beta chains below all came from one sample that was sequenced in a study of blood T cell repertoires in COVID-19. TCRdb keeps only in-frame clones here, not all; method: immunoSEQ multiplex PCR. The table shows some 14,000 clones, with around 87% occurring only once. Sequencing was done on a sample of peripheral blood. The receptors derive from a human donor in a cohort sampled during active COVID-19.

This chain uses TRBV7-3 with TRBJ2-1; tentative D call: TRBD2 (5 bases). The length of the CDR3 is 15 residues. Germline V gives CDR1 SGHTA, CDR2 FQGTGA. V was pared by 5 bases and J by 9 bases, with 20 bases between. CDR3 sequence: CASSRMSSSGGEQFF. In DNA form, the CDR3 reads TGTGCCAGCAGCCGTATGTCTAGCAGCGGCGGTGAGCAGTTCTTC.

The J gene is TRBJ2-1, the V gene TRBV7-6, with D tentatively TRBD1 (6 bases). Deletions cut 4 bases from V and 9 bases from J, with 16 bases between. CDR3 length: 14 residues. Germline lookup yields CDR1 SGHVS and CDR2 FNYEAQ. CDR3 sequence: CASSSEGTGIEQFF. DNA of the CDR3: TGTGCCAGCAGCTCCGAGGGAACAGGGATTGAGCAGTTCTTC.

The V call is TRBV7-3, the J call TRBJ2-1; D uncertain. Germline CDR1 SGHTA, CDR2 FQGTGA. This CDR3 region has 14 residues. V dropped 1 base and J dropped 6 bases, with 10 bases sitting between them. CDR3 nucleotides: TGTGCCAGCAGCTTAATGGCTCGCTCCAATGAGCAGTTCTTC. This encodes CASSLMARSNEQFF.

This clone was seen only a few times. The chain joins TRBV7-9 to TRBJ2-7; weak D call: TRBD1 (6 bases). The CDR3 is 14 residues long. Germline lookup yields CDR1 SEHNR and CDR2 FQNEAQ (reference sequence). V was pared by 0 bases and J by 3 bases, with 9 bases between. The CDR3 loop reads CASSLADRLYEQYF. The DNA for the CDR3 is TGTGCCAGCAGCTTAGCCGACAGGCTCTACGAGCAGTACTTC. The full variable domain, its missing parts supplied by reference TRBV7-9 and TRBJ2-7, is DTGVSQNPRHKITKRGQNVTFRCDPISEHNRLYWYRQTLGQGPEFLTYFQNEAQLEKSRLLSDRFSAERPKGSFSTLEIQRTEQGDSAMYLCASSLADRLYEQYFGPGTRLTVT.

This sequence joins TRBV4-1 and TRBJ2-7; D is perhaps TRBD1 (5 bases). Trimming removed 1 base at V and 5 bases at J, with 15 bases between. Germline V gene sequence: CDR1 MGHRA, CDR2 YSYEKL. The CDR3 is 15 residues long. CDR3 amino acids: CASSQGSQGLDEQYF. DNA for the CDR3: TGCGCCAGCAGCCAAGGCAGCCAGGGCCTGGACGAGCAGTACTTC.

The chain joins TRBV9 to TRBJ2-1; no definite D call. The germline CDR1 and CDR2 sequences are SGDLS and YYNGEE. Trimming removed 3 bases at V and 0 bases at J, with 10 bases between. The CDR3 extends over 15 amino acids. CDR3 DNA sequence: TGTGCCAGCAGCGCTGACTGGCCCTCCTACAATGAGCAGTTCTTC. The encoded protein is CASSADWPSYNEQFF.

The chain employs TRBV27 and TRBJ1-1; D not certain. Germline CDR1 and CDR2: MNHEY and SMNVEV (reference sequence). This CDR3 is 13 amino acids long. The V end lost 6 bases, the J end lost 1 base, and 9 bases lay between the germline ends. The CDR3 spells CASRVKRNTEAFF. The CDR3 nucleotides read TGTGCCAGCAGGGTAAAGAGGAACACTGAAGCTTTCTTT.

The chain is built from TRBV7-2 and TRBJ2-3; 9 bases are shared with TRBD2. Germline V gene data show CDR1 as SGHTA and CDR2 as FQGNSA. The ends lost 3 bases at V and 4 bases at J; junction bases unmatched: 8. The CDR3 totals 16 residues. CDR3 DNA sequence: TGTGCCAGCAGCTTCGGGACTAGCCTATCCCCAGATACGCAGTATTTT. Its translation: CASSFGTSLSPDTQYF.

CDR3 amino acids: CASSPGAYIGELFF. CDR3 sequence (DNA): TGTGCCAGCTCACCTGGTGCTTACATCGGGGAGCTGTTTTTT. The chain combines TRBV18 with TRBJ2-2; D is undetermined. CDR3 size: 14 residues. Trimming took off 3 bases at V and 7 bases at J, with 12 bases between the two ends. Germline V gene sequence: CDR1 KGHSH, CDR2 LQKENI.

The rearrangement uses TRBV5-6 and TRBJ2-2; D perhaps matches TRBD1 (6 bases). Germline loops: CDR1 SGHDT, CDR2 YYEEEE. Trimming took off 4 bases at V and 2 bases at J, with 9 bases between the two ends. The CDR3 spans 14 residues. CDR3 sequence (DNA): TGTGCCAGCAGCCAGGGGCTTAACACCGGGGAGCTGTTTTTT. It translates to CASSQGLNTGELFF. Full variable domain (missing parts from reference TRBV5-6 and TRBJ2-2): DAGVTQSPTHLIKTRGQQVTLRCSPKSGHDTVSWYQQALGQGPQFIFQYYEEEERQRGNFPDRFSGHQFPNYSSELNVNALLLGDSALYLCASSQGLNTGELFFGEGSRLTVL.

The gene calls are TRBV6-6 and TRBJ1-2, with D maybe TRBD1 (5 bases). Trimming removed 4 bases from V and 5 bases from J, with 20 bases in between. The germline V gene has CDR1 MNHNY and CDR2 SVGAGI (reference sequence). The CDR3 has 16 residues. The CDR3 here is CASSFSDNLVWYGYTF. CDR3 DNA: TGTGCCAGCAGTTTCTCGGACAACCTCGTCTGGTATGGCTACACCTTC.

J is TRBJ2-1 and V is TRBV5-1; the match to TRBD2 covers 8 bases. The CDR3 loop spans 15 amino acids. V shed 6 bases, J shed 2 bases, and the junction held 7 bases outside the gene matches. The germline CDR1 and CDR2 sequences are SGHRS and YFSETQ. The CDR3 loop is CASKPLAEPYNEQFF. For the CDR3, the DNA is TGCGCCAGCAAACCACTAGCGGAACCCTACAATGAGCAGTTCTTC.

The CDR3 reads CASSYGRTSGTEAFF. CDR3 nucleotide sequence: TGTGCCAGCAGTTACGGACGGACATCGGGCACTGAAGCTTTCTTT. The rearrangement uses TRBV6-6 and TRBJ1-1, with D possibly matching TRBD1 (5 bases). The CDR3 covers 15 residues. Per the germline V gene, CDR1 is MNHNY and CDR2 is SVGAGI (reference sequence). Trimming stripped 2 bases from V and 4 bases from J, with 14 bases between.

The chain carries TRBV18 and TRBJ2-7; 7 nucleotides agree with TRBD2. With 2 bases clipped from V and 0 bases from J, the junction kept 1 base outside the gene matches. Germline V gives CDR1 KGHSH, CDR2 LQKENI. The CDR3 consists of 14 residues. The CDR3 sequence is CASSPGGGSYEQYF. CDR3 coding DNA: TGTGCCAGCTCACCAGGCGGGGGCTCCTACGAGCAGTACTTC.

The chain links TRBV27 to TRBJ1-2; TRBD1 matches 12 bases. V was clipped by 1 base and J by 6 bases; unmatched bases: 12. The V gene's germline CDR1 is MNHEY and CDR2 SMNVEV (reference sequence). The CDR3 length is 18 residues. CDR3 sequence: CASSLLTDPGQGANGYTF. Written as DNA, the CDR3 is TGTGCCAGCAGTTTATTGACAGACCCGGGACAGGGGGCAAATGGCTACACCTTC.

There are a few counts of this clone. This chain links TRBV19 with TRBJ1-4; perhaps TRBD1 as D (5 bases). V dropped 6 bases and J dropped 5 bases, with 16 bases sitting between them. This CDR3 is 15 amino acids long. Looked up from germline, CDR1 is LNHDA and CDR2 is SQIVND (reference sequence). Here the CDR3 DNA reads TGTGCCAGTAGCCTGGGGCGTGGCTTGAATGAAAAACTGTTTTTT. Translating it yields CASSLGRGLNEKLFF.

This chain links TRBV10-2 with TRBJ2-3; 7 nucleotides agree with TRBD1. J was trimmed by 5 bases and V by 3 bases; bases with no gene match: 11. CDR3 length: 16 residues. In germline, CDR1 is WSHSY, CDR2 SAAADI. CDR3 sequence (DNA): TGCGCCAGCAGTGATTTTGAGGGGGCCAGCGTAGATACGCAGTATTTT. Protein: CASSDFEGASVDTQYF.

The chain uses TRBV7-2 and TRBJ1-4; D call uncertain. Trimming shortened V by 0 bases and J by 5 bases, and 16 bases separated the two germline ends. The germline gives CDR1 SGHTA, CDR2 FQGNSA. This CDR3 is built from 17 residues. The DNA of the CDR3 is TGTGCCAGCAGCTTAGCTGGGAGTCGGGTCCCGAATGAAAAACTGTTTTTT. Amino acid sequence: CASSLAGSRVPNEKLFF.

A remark on this clone: Other nucleotide sequences from this sample produce the same CDR3. This chain joins TRBV5-1 and TRBJ2-5; 7 bases line up with TRBD2. Germline lookup yields CDR1 SGHRS and CDR2 YFSETQ. CDR3 length: 14 amino acids. The ends lost 0 bases at V and 3 bases at J; junction bases unmatched: 2. This CDR3 is CASSLGAGEETQYF. Here the CDR3 DNA reads TGCGCCAGCAGCTTGGGCGCGGGAGAAGAGACCCAGTACTTC.

The chain combines TRBV10-3 with TRBJ2-1, with 9 positions matching TRBD2. The CDR3 sequence is 12 residues long. After removal of 8 bases from V and 9 bases from J, the junction contained 5 bases not matched to a gene. In germline, CDR1 is ENHRY, CDR2 SYGVKD. In DNA form, the CDR3 reads TGTGCCATCTGTAGCGGGAGCAGTGAGCAGTTCTTC. It encodes CAICSGSSEQFF.

The V gene is TRBV5-8, the J gene TRBJ1-5, with D maybe TRBD1 (5 bases). Germline loops: CDR1 SGHTS, CDR2 YDEGEE. V lost 4 bases and J lost 9, with 14 bases in between. This CDR3 region has 13 residues. The CDR3 loop reads CASSRGLILPQHF. The DNA for the CDR3 is TGTGCCAGCAGCAGGGGTCTAATCTTGCCCCAGCATTTT.

The chain couples TRBV4-1 to TRBJ1-3; possibly TRBD1 for D (5 bases). The CDR3 spans 20 residues. The germline V gene encodes CDR1 MGHRA and CDR2 YSYEKL. V lost 4 bases and J lost 4, with 29 bases in between. CDR3 sequence (DNA): TGCGCCAGCAGCCCCTGGCGTAGAAGGACATTACTGGATGGAGGAAACACCATATATTTT. Translated: CASSPWRRRTLLDGGNTIYF.

This chain links TRBV4-1 with TRBJ1-2, with 10 bases aligning to TRBD1. Losses at the gene ends were 0 bases for V and 3 bases for J; bases not matched to a gene: 1. CDR1 is MGHRA and CDR2 is YSYEKL in the germline V gene. The CDR3 totals 15 residues. CDR3 region: CASSQETGGYYGYTF. DNA of the CDR3: TGCGCCAGCAGCCAAGAGACAGGGGGCTACTATGGCTACACCTTC.

As to this clone: No DNA is shown, since the ends of the CDR3 on it are uncertain; the CDR3 is the one TCRdb lists. This chain uses TRBV19 with TRBJ1-5; the table's D call, TRBD1, has no DNA check behind it. CDR1 LNHDA and CDR2 SQIVND come from the germline V gene (reference sequence). Both ends counted, the CDR3 spans 14 residues. CDR3 loop: CATARGQDILAQHF.